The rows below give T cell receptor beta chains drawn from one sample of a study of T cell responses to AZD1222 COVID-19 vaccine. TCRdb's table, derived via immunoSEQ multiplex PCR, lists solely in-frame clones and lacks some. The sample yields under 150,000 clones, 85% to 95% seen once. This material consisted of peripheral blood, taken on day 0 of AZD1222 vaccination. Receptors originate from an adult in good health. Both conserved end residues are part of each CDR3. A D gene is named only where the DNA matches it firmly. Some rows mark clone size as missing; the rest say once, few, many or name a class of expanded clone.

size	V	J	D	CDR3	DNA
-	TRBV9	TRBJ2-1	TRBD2	CASSTPGTSGSSYNEQFF	TGTGCCAGCAGCACCCCCGGGACTAGCGGTTCCTCCTACAATGAGCAGTTCTTC
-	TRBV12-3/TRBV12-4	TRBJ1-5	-	CASSQGRQPQHF	TGTGCCAGCAGTCAAGGGAGACAGCCCCAGCATTTT
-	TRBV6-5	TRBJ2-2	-	CASGQGRGWTGELFF	TGTGCCAGCGGGCAAGGCAGGGGTTGGACCGGGGAGCTGTTTTTT
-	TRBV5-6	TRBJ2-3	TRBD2	CASSLDSGLAGGYTDTQYF	TGTGCCAGCAGCTTGGATTCGGGACTAGCGGGGGGGTACACAGATACGCAGTATTTT
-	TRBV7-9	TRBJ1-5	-	CASSFAGSNQPQHF	TGTGCCAGCAGCTTCGCTGGGAGCAATCAGCCCCAGCATTTT
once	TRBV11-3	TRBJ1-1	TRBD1	CASSKYGTVNTEAFF	TGTGCCAGCAGCAAATACGGGACAGTGAACACTGAAGCTTTCTTT
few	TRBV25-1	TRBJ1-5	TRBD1	CASSGSGTGKNQPQHF	TGTGCCAGCAGTGGCTCCGGGACAGGCAAAAATCAGCCCCAGCATTTT
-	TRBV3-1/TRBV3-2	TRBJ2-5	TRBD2	CASSPTSDQETQYF	TGTGCCAGCAGCCCGACTAGCGACCAAGAGACCCAGTACTTC
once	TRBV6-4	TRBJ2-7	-	CASSVILGQINYEQYF	TGTGCCAGCAGTGTTATCCTTGGGCAGATTAACTACGAGCAGTACTTC
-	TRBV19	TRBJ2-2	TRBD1	CASSIRGTGFGELFF	TGTGCCAGTAGTATTCGGGGGACAGGCTTTGGGGAGCTGTTTTTT
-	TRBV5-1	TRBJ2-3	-	CASSLAWPSTDTQYF	TGCGCCAGCAGCTTAGCGTGGCCTAGCACAGATACGCAGTATTTT